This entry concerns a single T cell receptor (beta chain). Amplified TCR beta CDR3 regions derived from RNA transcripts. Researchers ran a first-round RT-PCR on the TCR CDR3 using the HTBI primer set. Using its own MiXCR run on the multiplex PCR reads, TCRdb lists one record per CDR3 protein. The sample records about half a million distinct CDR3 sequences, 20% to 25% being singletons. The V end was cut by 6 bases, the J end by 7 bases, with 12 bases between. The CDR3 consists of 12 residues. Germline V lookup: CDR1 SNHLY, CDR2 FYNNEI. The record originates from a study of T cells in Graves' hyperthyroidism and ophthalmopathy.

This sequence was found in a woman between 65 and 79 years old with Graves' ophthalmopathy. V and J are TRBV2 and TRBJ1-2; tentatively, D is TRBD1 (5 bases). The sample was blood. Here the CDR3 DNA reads TGTGCCAGCAGCGAGGCTACAGGTGGCTACACCTTC. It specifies CASSEATGGYTF.